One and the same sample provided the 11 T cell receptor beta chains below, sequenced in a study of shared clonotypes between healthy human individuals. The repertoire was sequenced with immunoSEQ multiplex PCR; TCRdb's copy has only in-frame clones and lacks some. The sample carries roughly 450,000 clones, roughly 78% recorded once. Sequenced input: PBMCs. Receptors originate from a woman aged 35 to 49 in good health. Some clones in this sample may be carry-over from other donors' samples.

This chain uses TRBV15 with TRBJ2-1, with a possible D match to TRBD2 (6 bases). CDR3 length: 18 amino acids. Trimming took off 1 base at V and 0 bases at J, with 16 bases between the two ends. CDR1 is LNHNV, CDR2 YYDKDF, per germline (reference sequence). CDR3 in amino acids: CATSRGGRRADSYNEQFF. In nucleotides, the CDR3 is TGTGCCACCAGCAGAGGAGGTCGGAGGGCCGACTCCTACAATGAGCAGTTCTTC. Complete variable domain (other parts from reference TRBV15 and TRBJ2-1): DAMVIQNPRYQVTQFGKPVTLSCSQTLNHNVMYWYQQKSSQAPKLLFHYYDKDFNNEADTPDNFQSRRPNTSFCFLDIRSPGLGDTAMYLCATSRGGRRADSYNEQFFGPGTRLTVL.

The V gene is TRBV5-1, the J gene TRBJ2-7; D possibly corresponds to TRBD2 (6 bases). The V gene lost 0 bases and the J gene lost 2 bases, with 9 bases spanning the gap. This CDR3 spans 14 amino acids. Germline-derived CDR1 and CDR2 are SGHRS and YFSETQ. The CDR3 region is CASSLGSGPYEQYF. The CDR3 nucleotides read TGCGCCAGCAGCTTGGGTAGCGGACCCTACGAGCAGTACTTC.

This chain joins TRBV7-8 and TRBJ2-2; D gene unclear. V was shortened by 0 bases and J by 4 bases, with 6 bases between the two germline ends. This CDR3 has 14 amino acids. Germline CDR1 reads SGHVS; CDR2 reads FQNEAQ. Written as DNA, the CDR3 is TGTGCCAGCAGCTTAGCTAGCCTCACCGGGGAGCTGTTTTTT. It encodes CASSLASLTGELFF.

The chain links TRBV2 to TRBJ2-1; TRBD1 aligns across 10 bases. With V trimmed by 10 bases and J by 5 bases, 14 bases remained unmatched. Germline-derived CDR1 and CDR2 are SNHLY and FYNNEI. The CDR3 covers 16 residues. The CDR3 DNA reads TGTGCCAACCTAGCGATCGGGACAGGGGAAAACAATGAGCAGTTCTTC. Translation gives CANLAIGTGENNEQFF.

CDR3 sequence: CASSLGDWEGQPQHF. The CDR3, as DNA: TGTGCCAGCAGCTTAGGTGATTGGGAGGGTCAGCCCCAGCATTTT. The chain links TRBV7-2 to TRBJ1-5, with no clear D. V dropped 1 base and J dropped 6 bases, with 13 bases sitting between them. CDR1 and CDR2 from the germline V gene are SGHTA and FQGNSA. The CDR3 is 15 amino acids.

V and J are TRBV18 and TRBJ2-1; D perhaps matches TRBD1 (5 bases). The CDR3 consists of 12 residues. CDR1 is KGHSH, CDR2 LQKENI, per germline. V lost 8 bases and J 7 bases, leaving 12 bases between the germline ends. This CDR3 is CASLTKGNEQFF. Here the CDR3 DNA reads TGTGCCAGCCTTACAAAGGGGAATGAGCAGTTCTTC.

The CDR3 coding sequence is TGTGCCAGCAGGTCCGGGACAGGGATTGAAAAACTGTTTTTT. This encodes CASRSGTGIEKLFF. The chain employs TRBV2 and TRBJ1-4, with TRBD1 matching over 9 bases. The CDR3 has 14 amino acids. CDR1 and CDR2 (germline): SNHLY, FYNNEI. V trimming: 6 bases; J trimming: 7 bases; junction bases outside the gene matches: 6.

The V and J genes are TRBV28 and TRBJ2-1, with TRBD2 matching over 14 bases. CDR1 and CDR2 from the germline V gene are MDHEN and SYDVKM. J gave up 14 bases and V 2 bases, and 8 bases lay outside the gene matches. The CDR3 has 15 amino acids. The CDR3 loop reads CASSLGTSGSHREFF. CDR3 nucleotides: TGTGCCAGCAGTTTAGGGACTAGCGGGAGCCACAGGGAGTTCTTC. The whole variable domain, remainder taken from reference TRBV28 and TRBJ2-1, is DVKVTQSSRYLVKRTGEKVFLECVQDMDHENMFWYRQDPGLGLRLIYFSYDVKMKEKGDIPEGYSVSREKKERFSLILESASTNQTSMYLCASSLGTSGSHREFFGPGTRLTVL.

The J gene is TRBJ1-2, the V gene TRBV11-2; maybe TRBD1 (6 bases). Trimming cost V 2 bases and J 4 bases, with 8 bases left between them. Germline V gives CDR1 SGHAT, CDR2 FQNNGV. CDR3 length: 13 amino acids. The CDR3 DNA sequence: TGTGCCAGCAGCTTATCAGGGGCCTATGGCTACACCTTC. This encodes CASSLSGAYGYTF.

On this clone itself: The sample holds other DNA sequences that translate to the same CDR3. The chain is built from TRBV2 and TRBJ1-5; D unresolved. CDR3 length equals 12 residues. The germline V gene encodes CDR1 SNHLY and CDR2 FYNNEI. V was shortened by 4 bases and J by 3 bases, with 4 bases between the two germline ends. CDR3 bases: TGTGCCAGCAGTGCTGACAATCAGCCCCAGCATTTT. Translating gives CASSADNQPQHF.

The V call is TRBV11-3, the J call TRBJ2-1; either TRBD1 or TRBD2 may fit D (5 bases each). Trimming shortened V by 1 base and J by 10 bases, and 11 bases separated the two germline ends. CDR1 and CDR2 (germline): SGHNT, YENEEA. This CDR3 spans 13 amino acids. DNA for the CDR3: TGTGCCAGCAGCTTAGGAGGGGTATCCGAGCAGTTCTTC. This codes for CASSLGGVSEQFF.